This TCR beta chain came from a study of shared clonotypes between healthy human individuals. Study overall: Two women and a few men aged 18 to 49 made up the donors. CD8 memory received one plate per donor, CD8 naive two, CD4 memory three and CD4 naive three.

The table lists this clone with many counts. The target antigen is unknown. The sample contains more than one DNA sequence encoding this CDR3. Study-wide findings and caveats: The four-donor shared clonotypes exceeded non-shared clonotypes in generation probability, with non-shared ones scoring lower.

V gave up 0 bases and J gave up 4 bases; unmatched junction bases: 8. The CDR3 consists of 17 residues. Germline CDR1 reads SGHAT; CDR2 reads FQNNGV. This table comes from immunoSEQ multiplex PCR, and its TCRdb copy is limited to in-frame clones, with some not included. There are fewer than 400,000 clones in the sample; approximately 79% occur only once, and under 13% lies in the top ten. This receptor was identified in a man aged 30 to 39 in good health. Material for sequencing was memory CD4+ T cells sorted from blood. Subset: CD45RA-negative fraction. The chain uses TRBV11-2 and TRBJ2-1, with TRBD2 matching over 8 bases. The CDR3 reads CASSLDRAGRGYNEQFF. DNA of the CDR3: TGTGCCAGCAGCTTAGATCGGGCCGGGAGGGGGTACAATGAGCAGTTCTTC.